This T cell receptor (beta chain) was sequenced for a study of T cell responses to AZD1222 COVID-19 vaccine (dated by TCRdb to about 2021). Regarding the complete study: AZD1222 recipients whose second dose came at about 4 weeks and those whose second dose came at about 12 weeks were combined into one group, since spike-specific TCR depth and breadth did not differ between the two schedules. A total of 230 to 250 trial participants underwent TCR sequencing, of whom 207 received two doses of AZD1222 and about 25 received two doses of the MenACWY control vaccine. Trial participants were enrolled into age subgroups of 18-55, 56-69 and 70-plus years, which contained around 150, 29 and 61 TCR-sequenced participants, respectively.

The research as a whole found: Conclusions about previously exposed vaccinees are limited because only five to seven AZD1222 recipients were SARS-CoV-2 seropositive at baseline. Reportedly, almost half of the unique spike-specific TCRs recognized epitopes lying outside the regions that are mutated in the B.1.351 and B.1.1.7 variants. Participants were mostly white British, with more females than males. The authors suggested clonal diversity may have been underestimated. Because no samples from the day 14 peak response were available, repertoires could be characterized only after the peak T cell response. A significant rise in spike-specific TCR breadth and depth was observed after two AZD1222 doses relative to day 0 and relative to MenACWY recipients. The whole spike protein was spanned by vaccine-associated CD4 TCRs, and dominant responses were seen in regions 160-218 and 743-854. The 56-69-year group was small, and its depth increase did not reach significance, likely because of low power.

The label giving this sample's time point can be read as: baseline before first vaccination. The vaccinee samples were drawn from two UK trials, COV001 and COV002, one of which was a single-blind randomized controlled phase 2/3 trial testing AZD1222 (ChAdOx1 nCoV-19) in healthy adults. Trial participant PBMC samples were collected at day 0 and day 28 after the second dose for TCRbeta chain sequencing. The CDR3 regions of human TCRbeta chains were analyzed by immunosequencing. The paper's processing steps were these. TCRs in the repertoires were matched against a reference library of SARS-CoV-2-specific TCRs that had been generated with the MIRA antigen-specificity platform. Breadth was defined as the fraction of unique TCRs that were SARS-CoV-2-associated. Depth was defined as the fraction of total T cells that were SARS-CoV-2-associated. Each spike-specific TCR was assigned to its reactive spike region and to a CD4 or CD8 class using the MIRA data. Log10-transformed breadth and depth values were compared by one-way ANOVA with Sidak's multiple comparisons tests. The table was pulled from immuneACCESS by TCRdb, which kept in-frame rearrangements only. Such tables lose some clones; where checked, under half of the loss comes from unresolved V genes, and the rest has no known cause. V, J and clone size are taken as reported in that table, and D and trimming were inferred from the DNA itself. This sample comprises 90,000 to 120,000 clones, under 95% of them detected only once. The leading ten clones occupy under 25% of the sample.

Inclusive of the bounding cysteine and phenylalanine, the CDR3 is 15 residues long. Here the CDR3 DNA is all that survives: 45 bases in frame from base 1. As encoded in the germline V gene (reference sequence), CDR1 is LGHDT while CDR2 is YNNKEL. Between the V and J ends, shortened by 0 bases and 2 bases respectively, the junction contains 10 bases. On this clone: Its antigen remains undetermined. Per-base quality was not reported, and no clone a single base away is much larger than it.

This specimen consisted of peripheral blood, obtained on day 0 of AZD1222 vaccination. This receptor chain uses TRBV3-1 (or the pseudogene TRBV3-2) and TRBJ2-5; the D gene identity is not certain. The sequence was obtained from an adult in good health. The DNA reads TGTGCCAGCAGCCAAGATCCAGCAGAACAAGAGACCCAGTACTTC. This translates into CASSQDPAEQETQYF.